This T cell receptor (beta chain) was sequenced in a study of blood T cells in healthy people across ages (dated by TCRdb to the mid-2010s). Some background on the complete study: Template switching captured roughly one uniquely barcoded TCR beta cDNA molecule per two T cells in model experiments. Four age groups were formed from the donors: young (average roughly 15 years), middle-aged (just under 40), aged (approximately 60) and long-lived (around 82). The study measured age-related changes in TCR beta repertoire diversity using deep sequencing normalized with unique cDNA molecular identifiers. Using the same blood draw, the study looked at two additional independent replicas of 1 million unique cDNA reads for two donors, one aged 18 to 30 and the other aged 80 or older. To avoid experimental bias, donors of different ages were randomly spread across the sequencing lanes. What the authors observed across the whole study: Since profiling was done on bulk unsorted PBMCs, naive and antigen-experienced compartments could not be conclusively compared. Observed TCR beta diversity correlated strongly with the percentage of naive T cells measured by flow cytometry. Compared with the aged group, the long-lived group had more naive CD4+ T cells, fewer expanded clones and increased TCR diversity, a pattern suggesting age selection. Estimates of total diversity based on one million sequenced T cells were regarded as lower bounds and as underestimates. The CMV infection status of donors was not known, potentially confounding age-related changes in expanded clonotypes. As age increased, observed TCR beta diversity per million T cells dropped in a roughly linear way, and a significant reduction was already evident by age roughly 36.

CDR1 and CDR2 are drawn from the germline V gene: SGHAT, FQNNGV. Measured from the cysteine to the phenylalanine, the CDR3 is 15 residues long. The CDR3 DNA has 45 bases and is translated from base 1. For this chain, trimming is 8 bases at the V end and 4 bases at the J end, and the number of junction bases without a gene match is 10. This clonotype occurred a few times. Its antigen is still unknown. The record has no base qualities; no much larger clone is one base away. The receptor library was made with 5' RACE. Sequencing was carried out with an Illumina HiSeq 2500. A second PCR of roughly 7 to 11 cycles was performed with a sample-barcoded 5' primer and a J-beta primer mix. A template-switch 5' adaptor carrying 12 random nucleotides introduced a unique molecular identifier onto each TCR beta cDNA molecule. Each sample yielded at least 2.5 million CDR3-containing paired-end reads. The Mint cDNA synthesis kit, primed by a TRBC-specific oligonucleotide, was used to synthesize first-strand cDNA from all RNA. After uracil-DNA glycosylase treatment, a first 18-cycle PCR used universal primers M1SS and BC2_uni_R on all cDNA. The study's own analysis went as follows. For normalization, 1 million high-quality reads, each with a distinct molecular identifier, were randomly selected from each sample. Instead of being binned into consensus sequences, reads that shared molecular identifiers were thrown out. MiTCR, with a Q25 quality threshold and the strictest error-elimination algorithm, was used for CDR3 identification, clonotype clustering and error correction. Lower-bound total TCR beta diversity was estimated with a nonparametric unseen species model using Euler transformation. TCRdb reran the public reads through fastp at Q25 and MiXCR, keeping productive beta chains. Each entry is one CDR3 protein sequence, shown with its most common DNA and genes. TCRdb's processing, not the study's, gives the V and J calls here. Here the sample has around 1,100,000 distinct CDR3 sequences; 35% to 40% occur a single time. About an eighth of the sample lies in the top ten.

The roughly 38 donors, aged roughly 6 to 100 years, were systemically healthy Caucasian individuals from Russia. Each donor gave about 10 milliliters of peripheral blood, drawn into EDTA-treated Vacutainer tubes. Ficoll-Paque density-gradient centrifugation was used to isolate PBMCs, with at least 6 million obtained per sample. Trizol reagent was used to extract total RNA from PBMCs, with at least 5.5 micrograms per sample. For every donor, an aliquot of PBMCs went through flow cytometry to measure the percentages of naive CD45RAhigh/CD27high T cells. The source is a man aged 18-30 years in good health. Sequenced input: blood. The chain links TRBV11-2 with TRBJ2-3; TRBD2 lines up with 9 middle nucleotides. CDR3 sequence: CASELAGPLADTQYF. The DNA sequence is TGTGCCAGCGAGCTAGCGGGGCCCCTCGCAGATACGCAGTATTTT.